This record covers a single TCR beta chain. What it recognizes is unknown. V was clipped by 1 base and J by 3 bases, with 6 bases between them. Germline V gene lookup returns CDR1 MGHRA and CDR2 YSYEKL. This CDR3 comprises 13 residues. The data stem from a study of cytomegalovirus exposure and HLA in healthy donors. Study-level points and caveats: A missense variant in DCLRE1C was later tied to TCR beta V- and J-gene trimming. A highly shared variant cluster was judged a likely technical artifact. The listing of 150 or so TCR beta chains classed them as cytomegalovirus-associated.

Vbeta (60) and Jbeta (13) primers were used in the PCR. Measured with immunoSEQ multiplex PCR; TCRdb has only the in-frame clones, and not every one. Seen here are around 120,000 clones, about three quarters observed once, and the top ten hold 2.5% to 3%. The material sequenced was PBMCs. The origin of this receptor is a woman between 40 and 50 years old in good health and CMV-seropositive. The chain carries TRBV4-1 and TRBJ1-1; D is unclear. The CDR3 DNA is TGCGCCAGCAGCCAAGGTGCGGACACTGAAGCTTTCTTT. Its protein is CASSQGADTEAFF.